This entry lists 11 T cell receptor beta chains sequenced from one sample in a study of human T cells and chemical hapten exposure. TCRdb reanalysed the RACE reads using MiXCR and keeps one entry per CDR3 protein. The sample carries fewer than 70,000 distinct CDR3 sequences, approximately 11% recorded once. Time point in this sample: pre-sensitization, week 0. Treatment described: therapeutic diphenylcyclopropenone sensitization with weekly scalp DPC. The material sequenced was whole blood, taken in connection with sensitization to the hapten diphenylcyclopropenone (DPC). These receptors all stem from a woman between 50 and 59 years old with alopecia areata. Some clones in this sample may be carry-over from other donors' samples.

This clonotype is judged medium-sized (0.01 to 0.1%). The chain has TRBV12-3 or TRBV12-4 and TRBJ1-1; a weak D match, TRBD1 (5 bases). The CDR3 is made up of 13 amino acids. Trimming took 3 bases from V and 1 from J, leaving 6 bases between them. CDR3 region: CASSLGGNTEAFF. The CDR3 nucleotides read TGTGCCAGCAGTTTGGGGGGGAACACTGAAGCTTTCTTT.

The sample holds a few counts of this clonotype. The rearrangement joins TRBV3-1 to TRBJ1-6; D might be TRBD1 (6 bases). Germline assignment: CDR1 LGHDT and CDR2 YNNKEL (reference sequence). This CDR3 has 15 amino acids. The V gene lost 0 bases and the J gene lost 10 bases, with 13 bases spanning the gap. CDR3 sequence reads: CASSQEWGQGSPLHF. In DNA form, the CDR3 reads TGTGCCAGCAGCCAAGAATGGGGACAAGGATCACCCCTCCACTTT.

This clonotype has a handful of counts. The chain combines TRBV6-5 with TRBJ1-1; D is uncertain. The germline gives CDR1 MNHEY, CDR2 SVGAGI. The CDR3 spans 13 residues. V was shortened by 4 bases and J by 0 bases, with 6 bases between the two germline ends. The CDR3 nucleotides are TGTGCCAGCAGTTGGTCCATGAACACTGAAGCTTTCTTT. This encodes CASSWSMNTEAFF.

This clonotype was seen at least ten times. The chain carries TRBV2 and TRBJ1-5; maybe TRBD1 (6 bases). The CDR3 covers 14 residues. Trimming took off 5 bases at V and 5 bases at J, with 13 bases between the two ends. Germline V lookup: CDR1 SNHLY, CDR2 FYNNEI. CDR3 in amino acids: CASSTRQDYQPQHF. In DNA form, the CDR3 reads TGTGCCAGCAGTACGAGACAGGACTATCAGCCCCAGCATTTT.

The table lists this clonotype with a few counts. V gene TRBV7-9 combines with J gene TRBJ2-3; 9 bases align to TRBD2. Germline assignment: CDR1 SEHNR and CDR2 FQNEAQ (reference sequence). V lost 2 bases to trimming and J lost 3 bases; unmatched junction nucleotides: 9. This CDR3 is built from 17 residues. CDR3 sequence reads: CASSLSGSGSETDTQYF. CDR3 nucleotides: TGTGCCAGCAGCTTATCGGGTAGCGGGAGTGAAACAGATACGCAGTATTTT.

This clonotype was picked up a small number of times. The genes are TRBV20-1 and TRBJ1-2, with TRBD1 matching 9 bases. The germline CDR1 and CDR2 sequences are DFQATT and SNEGSKA (reference sequence). V lost 5 bases to trimming and J lost 8 bases; unmatched junction nucleotides: 3. The CDR3 runs 11 residues. The CDR3 is CSAHRGLGYTF. The DNA of the CDR3 is TGCAGTGCTCACAGGGGGCTAGGCTACACCTTC.

This clonotype has just a few counts. The V and J genes are TRBV27 and TRBJ2-2; D perhaps matches TRBD2 (6 bases). Trimming shortened V by 5 bases and J by 6 bases, and 10 bases separated the two germline ends. Germline CDR1 and CDR2: MNHEY and SMNVEV (reference sequence). CDR3 length equals 13 residues. The CDR3 coding sequence is TGTGCCAGCAGTCGGAGGGGCGCCGGGGAGCTGTTTTTT. This sequence encodes CASSRRGAGELFF.

This clonotype was picked up many times. J is TRBJ2-2 and V is TRBV12-3 or TRBV12-4; possible D gene TRBD1, 5 bases. V was pared by 3 bases and J by 5 bases, with 10 bases between. This CDR3 comprises 14 residues. The CDR3 DNA reads TGTGCCAGCAGTTTGAGACAGTTGACCGGGGAGCTGTTTTTT. Protein sequence: CASSLRQLTGELFF.

This sequence joins TRBV4-3 and TRBJ1-2; a weak D match, TRBD1 (5 bases). The CDR3 length is 15 residues. V was pared by 2 bases and J by 1 base, with 11 bases between. From germline, CDR1 is LGHNA and CDR2 YSLEER. The CDR3 loop reads CASSQWGRDNYGYTF. The CDR3 DNA sequence: TGCGCCAGCAGCCAATGGGGCAGGGATAACTATGGCTACACCTTC.

The chain links TRBV7-2 to TRBJ2-7, with 9 bases lining up with TRBD1. The V gene's germline CDR1 is SGHTA and CDR2 FQGNSA. This CDR3 region has 14 residues. The J segment lost 6 bases and the V segment lost 1 base, leaving 4 bases of the junction unmatched. CDR3: CASSLVGTGSEQYF. In nucleotides, the CDR3 is TGTGCCAGCAGCTTAGTGGGGACAGGGTCCGAGCAGTACTTC.

The sample holds many counts of this clonotype. The chain employs TRBV28 and TRBJ2-7, with D uncertain. The CDR3 totals 15 residues. Between the trimmed V and J ends, which lost 7 bases and 2 bases, there was a span of 18 bases. In germline, CDR1 is MDHEN, CDR2 SYDVKM. In DNA form, the CDR3 reads TGTGCCAGCACTAAACCTCTCACGATCACCTACGAGCAGTACTTC. Translation gives CASTKPLTITYEQYF.